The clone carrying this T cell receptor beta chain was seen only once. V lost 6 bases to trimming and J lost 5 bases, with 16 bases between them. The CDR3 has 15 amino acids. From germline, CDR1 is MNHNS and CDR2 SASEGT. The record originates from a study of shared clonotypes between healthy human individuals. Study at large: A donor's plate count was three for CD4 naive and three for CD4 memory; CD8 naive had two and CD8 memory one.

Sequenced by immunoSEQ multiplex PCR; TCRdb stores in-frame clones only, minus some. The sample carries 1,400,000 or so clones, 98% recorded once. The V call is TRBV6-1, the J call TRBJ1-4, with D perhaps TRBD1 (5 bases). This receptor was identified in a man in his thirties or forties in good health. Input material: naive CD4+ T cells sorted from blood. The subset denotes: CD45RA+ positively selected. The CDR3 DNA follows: TGTGCCAGCAGAGAGTCCCCGGGGGGAAATGAAAAACTGTTTTTT. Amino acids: CASRESPGGNEKLFF.